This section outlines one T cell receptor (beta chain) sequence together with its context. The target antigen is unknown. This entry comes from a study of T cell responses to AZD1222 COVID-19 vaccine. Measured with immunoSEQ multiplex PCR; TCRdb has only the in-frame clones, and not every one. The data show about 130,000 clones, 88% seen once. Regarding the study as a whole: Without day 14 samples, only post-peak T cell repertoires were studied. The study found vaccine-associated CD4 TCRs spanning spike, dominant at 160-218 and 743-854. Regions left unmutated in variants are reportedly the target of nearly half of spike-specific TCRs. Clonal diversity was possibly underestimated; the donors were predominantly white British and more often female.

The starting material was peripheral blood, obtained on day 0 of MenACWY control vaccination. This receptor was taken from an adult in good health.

CDR3 region: CASSLVTARETQYF. The CDR3 region has the DNA TGTGCCAGCAGTTTGGTCACGGCCAGAGAGACCCAGTACTTC. The chain uses TRBV28 and TRBJ2-5, with D hard to call. Germline assignment: CDR1 MDHEN and CDR2 SYDVKM. Between the trimmed V and J ends, which lost 3 bases and 4 bases, there was a span of 12 bases. The CDR3 has 14 residues.